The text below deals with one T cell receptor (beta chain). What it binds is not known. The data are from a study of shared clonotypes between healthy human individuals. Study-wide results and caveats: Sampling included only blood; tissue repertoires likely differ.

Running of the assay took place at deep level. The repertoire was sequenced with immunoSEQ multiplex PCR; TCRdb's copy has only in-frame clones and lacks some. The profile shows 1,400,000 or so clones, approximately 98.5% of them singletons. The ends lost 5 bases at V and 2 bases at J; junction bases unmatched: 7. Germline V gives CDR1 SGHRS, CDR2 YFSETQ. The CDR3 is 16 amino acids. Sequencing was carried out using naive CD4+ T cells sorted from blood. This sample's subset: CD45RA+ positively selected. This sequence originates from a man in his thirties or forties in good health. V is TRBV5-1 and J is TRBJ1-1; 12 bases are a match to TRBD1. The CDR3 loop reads CASRAGTGGLNTEAFF. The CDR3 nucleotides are TGCGCCAGCAGGGCCGGGACAGGGGGCTTAAACACTGAAGCTTTCTTT.